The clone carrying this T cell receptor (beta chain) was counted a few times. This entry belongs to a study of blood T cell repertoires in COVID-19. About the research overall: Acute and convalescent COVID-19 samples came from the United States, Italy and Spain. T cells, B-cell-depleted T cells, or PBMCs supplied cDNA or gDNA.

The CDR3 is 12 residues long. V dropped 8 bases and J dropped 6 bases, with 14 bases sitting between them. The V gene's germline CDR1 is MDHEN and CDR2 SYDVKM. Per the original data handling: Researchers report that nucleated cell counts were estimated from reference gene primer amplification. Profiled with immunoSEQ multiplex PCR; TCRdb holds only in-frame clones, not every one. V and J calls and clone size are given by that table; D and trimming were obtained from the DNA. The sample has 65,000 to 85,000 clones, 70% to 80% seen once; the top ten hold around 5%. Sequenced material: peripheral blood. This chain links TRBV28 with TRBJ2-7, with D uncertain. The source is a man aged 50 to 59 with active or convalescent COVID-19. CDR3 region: CASHTSAGEQYF. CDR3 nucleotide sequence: TGTGCCAGCCATACGTCCGCAGGCGAGCAGTACTTC. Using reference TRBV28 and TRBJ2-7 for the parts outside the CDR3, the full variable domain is DVKVTQSSRYLVKRTGEKVFLECVQDMDHENMFWYRQDPGLGLRLIYFSYDVKMKEKGDIPEGYSVSREKKERFSLILESASTNQTSMYLCASHTSAGEQYFGPGTRLTVT.